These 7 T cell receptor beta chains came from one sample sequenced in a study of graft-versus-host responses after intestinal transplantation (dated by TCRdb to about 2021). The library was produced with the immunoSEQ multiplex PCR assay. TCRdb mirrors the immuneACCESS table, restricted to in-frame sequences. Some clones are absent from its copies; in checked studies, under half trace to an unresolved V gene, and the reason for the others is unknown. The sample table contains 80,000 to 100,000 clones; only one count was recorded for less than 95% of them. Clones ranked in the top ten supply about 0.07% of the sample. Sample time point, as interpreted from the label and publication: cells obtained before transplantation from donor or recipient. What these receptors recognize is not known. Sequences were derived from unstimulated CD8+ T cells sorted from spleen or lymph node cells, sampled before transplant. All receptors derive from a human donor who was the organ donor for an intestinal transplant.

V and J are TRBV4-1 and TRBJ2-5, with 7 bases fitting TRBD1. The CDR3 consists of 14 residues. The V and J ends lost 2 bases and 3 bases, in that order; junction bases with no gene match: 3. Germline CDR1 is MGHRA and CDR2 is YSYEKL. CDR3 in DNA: TGCGCCAGCAGCCAATACGACAGGGAAGAGACCCAGTACTTC. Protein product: CASSQYDREETQYF.

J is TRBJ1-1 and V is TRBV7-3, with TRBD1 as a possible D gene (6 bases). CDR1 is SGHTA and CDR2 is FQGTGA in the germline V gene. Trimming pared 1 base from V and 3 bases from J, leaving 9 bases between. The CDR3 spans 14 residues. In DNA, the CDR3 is TGTGCCAGCAGCTTAATATCAGGGGACACTGAAGCTTTCTTT. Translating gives CASSLISGDTEAFF.

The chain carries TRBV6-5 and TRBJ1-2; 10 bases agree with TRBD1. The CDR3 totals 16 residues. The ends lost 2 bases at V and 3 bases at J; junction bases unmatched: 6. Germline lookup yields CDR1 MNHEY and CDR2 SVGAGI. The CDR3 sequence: CASSYIGTGEHYGYTF. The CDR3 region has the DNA TGTGCCAGCAGTTACATCGGGACAGGGGAACACTATGGCTACACCTTC.

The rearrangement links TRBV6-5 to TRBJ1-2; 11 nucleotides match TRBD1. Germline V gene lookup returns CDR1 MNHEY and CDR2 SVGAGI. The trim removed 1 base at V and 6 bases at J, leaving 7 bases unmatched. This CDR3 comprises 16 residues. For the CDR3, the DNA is TGTGCCAGCAGTTACTTCCCCGGGACAGGGGGTCATGGCTACACCTTC. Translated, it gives CASSYFPGTGGHGYTF.

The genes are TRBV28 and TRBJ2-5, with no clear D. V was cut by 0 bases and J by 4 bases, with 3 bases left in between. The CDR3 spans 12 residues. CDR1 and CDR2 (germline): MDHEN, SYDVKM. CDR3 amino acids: CASSLWRETQYF. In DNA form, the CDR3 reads TGTGCCAGCAGTTTATGGAGAGAGACCCAGTACTTC.

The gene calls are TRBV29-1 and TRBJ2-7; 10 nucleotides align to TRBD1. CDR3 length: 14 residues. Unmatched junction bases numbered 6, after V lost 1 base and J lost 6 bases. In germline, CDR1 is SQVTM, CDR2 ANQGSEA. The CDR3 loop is CSVEGTGGEVEQYF. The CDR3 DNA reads TGCAGCGTTGAAGGGACAGGGGGAGAGGTCGAGCAGTACTTC.

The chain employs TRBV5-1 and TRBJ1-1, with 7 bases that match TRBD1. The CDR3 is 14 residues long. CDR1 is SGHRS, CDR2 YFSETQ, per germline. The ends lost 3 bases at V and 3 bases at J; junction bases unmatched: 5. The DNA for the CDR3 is TGCGCCAGCAGCTACGAGGGGGCTTACACTGAAGCTTTCTTT. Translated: CASSYEGAYTEAFF.